This T cell receptor (beta chain) is drawn from a study of radiation and T cells in renal cell carcinoma. Time point in this sample: blood 4 weeks post-SBRT, at nephrectomy. Treatment of the sample: 15 Gy SBRT to primary tumor, nephrectomy 4 weeks later. Nephrectomy followed 15 Gy stereotactic body radiation by 4 weeks. After SBRT, blood was collected at 2 and 4 weeks, plus baseline. This CDR3 is 16 amino acids long. Germline loops: CDR1 MDHEN, CDR2 SYDVKM. The ends were cut back, 5 bases at V and 3 bases at J, with 17 bases in the middle. Clones were sequenced by immunoSEQ multiplex PCR, and TCRdb holds only the in-frame ones, with some missing. Among tens of thousands of clones, about nine tenths were seen once, and the ten largest hold 5.5% to 7%.

The input for sequencing was blood, taken from a patient whose treatment included radiotherapy and nephrectomy. This clonotype was sampled from a woman in her 70s with renal cell carcinoma. The V gene is TRBV28, the J gene TRBJ1-5; D may be TRBD1 (5 bases). The DNA for the CDR3 is TGTGCCAGCAGTCTCCCAGCGGGACGGACCAATCAGCCCCAGCATTTT. Translation: CASSLPAGRTNQPQHF.